Sequencing of this T cell receptor beta chain was carried out in a study of T cells in Graves' hyperthyroidism and ophthalmopathy. Study context: Peripheral blood samples were taken at initial diagnosis, prior to any treatment.

This clonotype was seen at least ten times. Using RNA transcripts as the source, TCR beta CDR3 regions were amplified. Carried out on the TCR CDR3, a first-round RT-PCR used the HTBI primer set. TCRdb redid the calling of the multiplex PCR reads with MiXCR, one entry per CDR3 protein. The sample has around 700,000 distinct CDR3 sequences; 18% are singletons. PBMCs came from about 10 ml fresh peripheral blood. The sequence was collected from a woman aged 45-60 years with Graves' hyperthyroidism that later progressed to Graves' ophthalmopathy. The material sequenced was blood.

CDR3 region: CSAGDRGPYEQYF. The CDR3 DNA follows: TGCAGTGCTGGGGACAGGGGGCCCTACGAGCAGTACTTC. The chain employs TRBV20-1 and TRBJ2-7; 12 positions match TRBD1. This CDR3 contains 13 residues. J lost 2 bases, V lost 5 bases, and 1 base had no gene match. CDR1 is DFQATT, CDR2 SNEGSKA, per germline (reference sequence).